This T cell receptor beta chain was profiled in a study of blood T cell repertoires in COVID-19. Looking at the study overall: Acute-phase and convalescent COVID-19 samples originated in the United States, Italy and Spain.

The CDR3 loop spans 15 amino acids. The V gene end was trimmed by 3 bases and the J gene end by 6 bases; junction bases not matched to a gene: 5. Germline loops: CDR1 ENHRY, CDR2 SYGVKD. In the authors' workflow: Scientists estimated how many nucleated cells there were by amplifying reference gene primers. Clones were read by immunoSEQ multiplex PCR, and TCRdb kept only the in-frame ones, dropping some. Clonal size and the V and J genes are those of that table, whereas D and trimming came from the DNA. The sample holds some 130,000 clones, less than 90% seen once. Enrolled through a virtual design, the participants were between roughly 18 and 100 years of age and came from roughly 22 US areas. Cohorts were based on clinical histories the participants reported.

The sequencing sample was made of PBMCs or T cells enriched from blood (not recorded which). This receptor was taken from a man aged 30 to 39 who had recovered from COVID-19. V gene TRBV10-3 combines with J gene TRBJ2-3; 11 nucleotides agree with TRBD2. The CDR3 DNA reads as TGTGCCATCAGTGATCTAGCGGGAGGCCTGGATACGCAGTATTTT. It yields the protein CAISDLAGGLDTQYF.